This T cell receptor beta chain was sequenced for a study of blood T cell repertoires in COVID-19. The overall study: From the United States, Italy and Spain came samples of acute and convalescent COVID-19.

In the original workflow: From reference gene primer amplification, estimates of nucleated cell counts were derived. The method was immunoSEQ multiplex PCR; TCRdb's version includes in-frame clones alone and lacks a portion of them. V, J and clone size were drawn from that table, and D and trimming were deduced from the DNA. Found here are about 200,000 clones, approximately 88% of them singletons; the top ten hold around 6%. The CDR3 length is 15 residues. Germline CDR1 reads SGHTA; CDR2 reads FQGTGA. V was pared by 0 bases and J by 0 bases, with 7 bases between. This clone was seen just once. This TCR was sampled from a man between 60 and 70 years old who had recovered from COVID-19. The chain combines TRBV7-3 with TRBJ2-3, with a tentative D call TRBD2 (6 bases). Input material: peripheral blood. For the CDR3, the DNA is TGTGCCAGCAGCTTAACCGGGACTAGCACAGATACGCAGTATTTT. This translates into CASSLTGTSTDTQYF.